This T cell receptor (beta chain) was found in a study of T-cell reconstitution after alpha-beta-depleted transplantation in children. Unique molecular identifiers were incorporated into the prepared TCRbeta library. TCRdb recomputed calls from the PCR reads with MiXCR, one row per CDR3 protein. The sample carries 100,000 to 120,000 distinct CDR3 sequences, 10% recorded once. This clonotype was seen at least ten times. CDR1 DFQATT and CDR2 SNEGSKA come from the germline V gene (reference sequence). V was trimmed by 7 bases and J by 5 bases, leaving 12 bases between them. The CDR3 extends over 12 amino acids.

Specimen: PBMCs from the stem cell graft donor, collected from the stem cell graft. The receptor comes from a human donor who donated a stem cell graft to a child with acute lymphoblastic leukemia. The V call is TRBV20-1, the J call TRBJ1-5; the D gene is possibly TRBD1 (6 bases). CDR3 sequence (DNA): TGCAGTGGGACAGCGCTCGATCAGCCCCAGCATTTT. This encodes CSGTALDQPQHF.